The next 30 T cell receptor beta chains were all read from a single sample in a study of T-cell memory formation after mild COVID-19. One entry per CDR3 protein, called by TCRdb with MiXCR from the 5' RACE reads. The sample yields 150,000 or so distinct CDR3 sequences, less than 25% seen once. Sequencing was done on a sample of PBMCs or a T cell subset sorted from them (not recorded which). The receptors were gathered from an adult woman who had mild COVID-19 (a few samples of this study predate the infection). Cell type and time point are not known.

This clonotype was counted between two and nine times. The genes are TRBV2 and TRBJ2-4; D tentatively fits TRBD1 or TRBD2 (5 bases each). The CDR3 sequence is 12 residues long. V lost 1 base and J 9 bases, leaving 7 bases between the germline ends. Germline-derived CDR1 and CDR2 are SNHLY and FYNNEI. In nucleotides, the CDR3 is TGTGCCAGCAGTGAAGGGGACCGCATTCAGTACTTC. This sequence encodes CASSEGDRIQYF.

The chain carries TRBV4-1 and TRBJ2-1; D is ambiguous. The V end lost 1 base, the J end lost 9 bases, and 4 bases lay between the germline ends. The CDR3 loop spans 11 amino acids. Germline loops: CDR1 MGHRA, CDR2 YSYEKL. This CDR3 reads CASSQGLEQFF. The CDR3 nucleotides read TGCGCCAGCAGCCAAGGACTTGAGCAGTTCTTC.

In its sample, this clonotype was seen a few times. V gene TRBV9 combines with J gene TRBJ2-7, with D possibly matching TRBD2 (5 bases). Germline lookup yields CDR1 SGDLS and CDR2 YYNGEE. The length of the CDR3 is 13 residues. As DNA, the CDR3 is TGTGTCTCGAACGGGGAACAGTCCTACGAGCAGTACTTC. This gives the protein CVSNGEQSYEQYF.

This sequence joins TRBV7-8 and TRBJ1-1; D might be TRBD1 (6 bases). Germline assignment: CDR1 SGHVS and CDR2 FQNEAQ. CDR3 size: 16 residues. With 1 base removed from V and 0 bases from J, the gap between germline ends came to 12 bases. For the CDR3, the DNA is TGTGCCAGCAGCTTAGAACCGGGGGCGGTGAACACTGAAGCTTTCTTT. Translating it yields CASSLEPGAVNTEAFF.

The J gene is TRBJ2-3, the V gene TRBV7-6; TRBD2 is a possible D gene (6 bases). V was trimmed by 5 bases and J by 3 bases, leaving 15 bases between them. The germline V gene encodes CDR1 SGHVS and CDR2 FNYEAQ. This CDR3 is built from 15 residues. The CDR3 DNA follows: TGTGCCAGCAGCCCTAGGCGGGGCATAACAGATACGCAGTATTTT. Its protein is CASSPRRGITDTQYF.

This clonotype was counted between two and nine times. This CDR3 is CASSINTGFYGYTF. Here the CDR3 DNA reads TGTGCCAGCAGCATAAACACGGGATTTTATGGCTACACCTTC. The genes are TRBV9 and TRBJ1-2, with D uncertain. This CDR3 comprises 14 residues. CDR1 is SGDLS, CDR2 YYNGEE, per germline. V lost 4 bases to trimming and J lost 5 bases, with 15 bases between them.

The chain's CDR3 is CASSQGYVGGEETQYF. The CDR3 DNA reads TGCGCCAGCAGCCAGGGGTACGTAGGTGGAGAAGAGACCCAGTACTTC. This chain joins TRBV4-1 and TRBJ2-5; D ambiguous. The CDR3 runs to 16 residues. CDR1 is MGHRA, CDR2 YSYEKL, per germline. V shed 3 bases and J shed 3 bases, with 17 bases lying between them.

The chain employs TRBV5-5 and TRBJ2-7; weak D call: TRBD2 (6 bases). V dropped 0 bases and J dropped 5 bases, with 12 bases sitting between them. The CDR3 runs to 14 residues. Looked up from germline, CDR1 is SGHKS and CDR2 is YYEKEE (reference sequence). Here the CDR3 reads CASSLGRGLHEQYF. DNA for the CDR3: TGTGCCAGCAGCTTGGGTAGGGGACTCCACGAGCAGTACTTC.

This clonotype was seen at least ten times. The rearrangement joins TRBV6-4 to TRBJ2-3, with D possibly being TRBD1 or TRBD2 (5 bases each). The V and J ends lost 0 bases and 7 bases respectively, with 11 bases between them. The CDR3 sequence is 14 residues long. Germline V CDR1 and CDR2: MRHNA, SNTAGT. The CDR3 loop is CASSDSRDLNTQYF. The CDR3 coding sequence is TGTGCCAGCAGTGACTCCCGGGACCTTAATACGCAGTATTTT.

The chain is built from TRBV7-9 and TRBJ1-2, with 7 nucleotides matching TRBD1. Germline CDR1 SEHNR, CDR2 FQNEAQ (reference sequence). The trim removed 1 base at V and 8 bases at J, leaving 4 bases unmatched. The CDR3 consists of 13 residues. The chain's CDR3 is CASSLDGGGGYTF. CDR3 bases: TGTGCCAGCAGCTTAGACGGAGGGGGCGGCTACACCTTC.

The V call is TRBV18, the J call TRBJ2-1, with D perhaps assigned TRBD1 or TRBD2 (5 bases each). V was trimmed by 3 bases and J by 2 bases, leaving 14 bases between them. Germline values: CDR1 KGHSH, CDR2 LQKENI. There are 16 residues in the CDR3. CDR3 coding DNA: TGTGCCAGCTCACCTCGAGGGGATAGTGCCTACAATGAGCAGTTCTTC. Residues: CASSPRGDSAYNEQFF.

This sequence joins TRBV7-9 and TRBJ2-2; TRBD1 is a possible D gene (6 bases). Germline loops: CDR1 SEHNR, CDR2 FQNEAQ (reference sequence). V was trimmed by 2 bases and J by 5 bases, leaving 9 bases between them. The CDR3 has 14 amino acids. The CDR3 here is CASSLYRDTGELFF. CDR3 bases: TGTGCCAGCAGCTTATACAGGGATACCGGGGAGCTGTTTTTT.

This chain connects TRBV5-4 to TRBJ1-2, with D possibly TRBD1 on 5 matching bases. The CDR3 consists of 12 residues. CDR1 SGHNT and CDR2 YYREEE come from the germline V gene (reference sequence). V gave up 2 bases and J gave up 8 bases, with 10 bases separating them. CDR3 sequence: CASSFRRGGYTF. CDR3 coding DNA: TGTGCCAGCAGCTTCCGTCGGGGCGGCTACACCTTC.

The rearrangement joins TRBV20-1 to TRBJ2-7; no reliable D call. Germline V gene sequence: CDR1 DFQATT, CDR2 SNEGSKA (reference sequence). The CDR3 totals 13 residues. V lost 2 bases to trimming and J lost 2 bases, with 10 bases between them. CDR3 sequence (DNA): TGCAGTGCTAGATGGTTGACAACCTACGAGCAGTACTTC. This gives the protein CSARWLTTYEQYF.

The chain recombines TRBV7-9 with TRBJ1-2; unclear D gene. The V end was cut by 9 bases, the J end by 1 base, with 3 bases between. CDR1 SEHNR and CDR2 FQNEAQ come from the germline V gene (reference sequence). The CDR3 totals 10 residues. DNA of the CDR3: TGTGCCAGGGTTAACTATGGCTACACCTTC. It encodes CARVNYGYTF. The full variable domain, its missing parts supplied by reference TRBV7-9 and TRBJ1-2, is DTGVSQNPRHKITKRGQNVTFRCDPISEHNRLYWYRQTLGQGPEFLTYFQNEAQLEKSRLLSDRFSAERPKGSFSTLEIQRTEQGDSAMYLCARVNYGYTFGSGTRLTVV.

The V and J genes are TRBV20-1 and TRBJ1-5; 7 positions match TRBD1. V trimming: 8 bases; J trimming: 1 base; junction bases outside the gene matches: 11. The germline gives CDR1 DFQATT, CDR2 SNEGSKA (reference sequence). The CDR3 extends over 15 amino acids. This CDR3 reads CSTLDRDQSNQPQHF. CDR3 nucleotide sequence: TGCAGTACGCTCGACAGGGACCAGAGCAATCAGCCCCAGCATTTT.

The chain combines TRBV10-3 with TRBJ1-4; 7 bases match TRBD1. From germline, CDR1 is ENHRY and CDR2 SYGVKD. Trimming took 2 bases from V and 8 from J; bases not matched to a gene: 8. The CDR3 has 15 residues. The CDR3 here is CAISERTGQGEKLFF. The CDR3, as DNA: TGTGCCATCAGTGAGCGGACAGGTCAGGGGGAAAAACTGTTTTTT.

V gene TRBV4-3 combines with J gene TRBJ1-1, with D tentatively TRBD1 (6 bases). This CDR3 region has 17 residues. Trimming stripped 4 bases from V and 1 base from J, with 19 bases between. Germline lookup yields CDR1 LGHNA and CDR2 YSLEER. The CDR3 is CASSPRTDFRENTEAFF. The CDR3 region has the DNA TGCGCCAGCAGCCCTCGGACAGACTTCAGGGAGAACACTGAAGCTTTCTTT.

This clonotype was found a few times. The chain recombines TRBV13 with TRBJ2-7, with 9 bases fitting TRBD2. Unmatched junction bases numbered 11, after V lost 5 bases and J lost 6 bases. The CDR3 extends over 15 amino acids. Germline lookup yields CDR1 PRHDT and CDR2 FYEKMQ (reference sequence). The CDR3 here is CASSPSAGGGLEQYF. CDR3 nucleotide sequence: TGTGCCAGCAGCCCTTCAGCGGGAGGAGGGCTCGAGCAGTACTTC.

This clonotype was found a few times. This chain joins TRBV5-6 and TRBJ2-1; possibly TRBD2 for D (6 bases). CDR1 and CDR2 (germline): SGHDT, YYEEEE. The CDR3 length is 15 residues. V was pared by 1 base and J by 11 bases, with 19 bases between. Here the CDR3 DNA reads TGTGCCAGCAGCTTGTCGGGCACTAGCTTTAATCAGCAGTTCTTC. This sequence encodes CASSLSGTSFNQQFF.

This clonotype was found a few times. The CDR3: CASSDTGGGNSPLHF. DNA for the CDR3: TGTGCCAGCAGCGATACAGGGGGCGGGAATTCACCCCTCCACTTT. The chain recombines TRBV5-8 with TRBJ1-6; 9 bases match TRBD1. Trimming removed 4 bases from V and 7 bases from J; junction bases left unmatched: 6. Germline assignment: CDR1 SGHTS and CDR2 YDEGEE. There are 15 residues in the CDR3.

This clonotype was seen a handful of times. This chain links TRBV4-1 with TRBJ2-7; 7 bases agree with TRBD2. J was trimmed by 0 bases and V by 0 bases; bases with no gene match: 14. Germline assignment: CDR1 MGHRA and CDR2 YSYEKL. The CDR3 length is 19 residues. As DNA, the CDR3 is TGCGCCAGCAGCCAAGAATACCCCTTGGGTACGGGAGGCTCCTACGAGCAGTACTTC. Protein sequence: CASSQEYPLGTGGSYEQYF.

V and J are TRBV9 and TRBJ2-3; D uncertain. In germline, CDR1 is SGDLS, CDR2 YYNGEE. CDR3 length equals 15 residues. V shed 3 bases and J shed 0 bases, with 11 bases lying between them. The CDR3 protein is CASSGRKTSTDTQYF. The CDR3 DNA follows: TGTGCCAGCAGCGGGCGTAAAACTAGCACAGATACGCAGTATTTT. Full variable domain (missing parts from reference TRBV9 and TRBJ2-3): DSGVTQTPKHLITATGQRVTLRCSPRSGDLSVYWYQQSLDQGLQFLIQYYNGEERAKGNILERFSAQQFPDLHSELNLSSLELGDSALYFCASSGRKTSTDTQYFGPGTRLTVL.

This clonotype has just a few counts. The chain links TRBV30 to TRBJ2-1, with no clear D. Per germline, CDR1 GTSNPN and CDR2 SVGIG (reference sequence). With 7 bases removed from V and 3 bases from J, the gap between germline ends came to 13 bases. The CDR3 runs to 13 residues. The CDR3 bases are TGTGCCTCTGGAGTGATCCACTACAATGAGCAGTTCTTC. It codes for CASGVIHYNEQFF.

This clonotype was seen at least ten times. This sequence joins TRBV6-4 and TRBJ2-2; D remains ambiguous. Germline CDR1 is MRHNA and CDR2 is SNTAGT. V was shortened by 2 bases and J by 7 bases, with 11 bases between the two germline ends. The CDR3 is made up of 14 amino acids. The CDR3 bases are TGTGCCAGCAGTGACAGGGAATGGAGCGGGGAGCTGTTTTTT. This sequence encodes CASSDREWSGELFF.

This clonotype has only a few counts. The chain carries TRBV12-3 or TRBV12-4 and TRBJ2-7, with D maybe TRBD2 (5 bases). V was pared by 6 bases and J by 1 base, with 16 bases between. There are 15 residues in the CDR3. DNA for the CDR3: TGTGCCAGCAGCTTTGAGGGCCTGACTTCCTACGAGCAGTACTTC. This codes for CASSFEGLTSYEQYF.

This clonotype has a single count. This chain joins TRBV6-2 or TRBV6-3 and TRBJ2-3; D might be TRBD2 (6 bases). Deletions cut 6 bases from V and 2 bases from J, with 12 bases between. There are 14 residues in the CDR3. Germline assignment: CDR1 MNHEY and CDR2 SVGEGT. In nucleotides, the CDR3 is TGTGCCAGCAGGGGCGGGGTGCTCACAGATACGCAGTATTTT. Translation gives CASRGGVLTDTQYF.

The rearrangement joins TRBV20-1 to TRBJ2-7; 12 bases are shared with TRBD2. Trimming cost V 2 bases and J 5 bases; bases outside gene matches: 7. Germline V gives CDR1 DFQATT, CDR2 SNEGSKA (reference sequence). The CDR3 length is 15 residues. The CDR3 reads CSARLPSGGADEQYF. The CDR3 nucleotides are TGCAGTGCTAGACTGCCTAGCGGGGGGGCCGACGAGCAGTACTTC.

The chain is built from TRBV4-3 and TRBJ2-2; D is undetermined. Germline-derived CDR1 and CDR2 are LGHNA and YSLEER. The V end lost 4 bases, the J end lost 0 bases, and 6 bases lay between the germline ends. The CDR3 spans 14 residues. Here the CDR3 DNA reads TGCGCCAGCAGCCCCGTACCGAACACCGGGGAGCTGTTTTTT. It is translated as CASSPVPNTGELFF.

The rearrangement links TRBV27 to TRBJ1-1; 7 bases are a match to TRBD1. V shed 3 bases and J 1 base; nucleotides not matched to a gene: 5. The CDR3 is made up of 15 amino acids. Germline CDR1 reads MNHEY; CDR2 reads SMNVEV (reference sequence). The CDR3 sequence is CASSFYGTENTEAFF. The CDR3 DNA sequence: TGTGCCAGCAGTTTCTATGGGACAGAGAACACTGAAGCTTTCTTT.